This TCR beta chain was recorded in a study of regulatory T cells in long-lasting Graves disease (dated by TCRdb to the early 2020s). About the full investigation: To count as having persistent Graves' disease, a patient had to have received antithyroid drug treatment for over 5 years with TSH receptor autoantibodies remaining persistently positive. Patients with persistent Graves' disease were compared with patients with newly diagnosed Graves' disease using TCR sequencing and RNA sequencing of peripheral blood. The study was conducted in China and was registered as a clinical trial. A total of about 35 samples underwent TCR sequencing, from roughly 13 patients with persistent Graves' disease and some 20 patients with newly diagnosed Graves' disease. Antithyroid drugs had been taken for approximately 9.5 years on average by persistent Graves' disease patients in the clinical cohort. Points the paper makes about the study in general: Sequencing and analysis were restricted to the TCR beta chain. A larger number of public clonotypes was shared among persistent patients (2,741) than among newly diagnosed patients (around 970). Persistent disease showed preferential use of TRBV28, TRBJ1-2 and TRBJ2-5, whereas newly diagnosed disease favored TRBV20-1 and TRBJ2-1. Peripheral blood alone was examined, since thyroid tissue, which constituted the primary lesion, could not be accessed. Persistent Graves' disease patients showed lower TCR Shannon entropy and fewer highly expanded clones than newly diagnosed patients, suggesting clonal expansion. As a limitation, the authors acknowledged that the small sample size may reduce accuracy.

The time point label for this specimen denotes: persistent/refractory GD, antithyroid drugs over 5 years with positive TRAb. For both TCR sequencing and RNA sequencing, RNA was extracted from PBMCs using TRIzol. Graves' disease was diagnosed according to American Thyroid Association guidelines. Recruitment of patients was carried out at an endocrinology department in Xi'an, China. Each patient gave about 8.1 milliliters of peripheral blood, collected in an EDTA anticoagulant tube. Ficoll Paque Plus density gradient separation was used to isolate PBMCs, and no further T cell sorting was done. An Agilent 2100 Bioanalyzer and agarose gel were used to check RNA quality, and a NanoDrop 2000 was used to measure RNA concentration. The method behind the library was multiplex PCR. The data were produced on an Illumina HiSeq 4000. To build TCR beta libraries, CDR3 regions were amplified by Arm-PCR using iRepertoire HTBI primers. Gel purification was performed on PCR products prior to sequencing. The paper's data handling went like this. A total of 62 TRBV and some 15 TRBJ segments were identified across samples and were used for gene usage analysis of CDR3 amino acid clonotypes. COPE and FqMerger were used to merge the filtered high-quality paired reads into contigs. BLAST was used to align contigs to IMGT TRBV, TRBD and TRBJ reference genes, with CDR3 defined following IMGT. Clonotypes above 0.1% frequency were classified as highly expanded clones. Shannon entropy was used to measure repertoire diversity, and the Gini coefficient was used to measure V-J evenness. Clonotypes shared by more than one individual were considered public. TCRdb took the public reads, trimmed them with fastp at Q25, ran MiXCR for clone calling and kept in-frame beta chains. Merged by CDR3 protein, the rows form single entries marked with the most common genes and DNA. The V and J calls reflect TCRdb's pipeline rather than the authors' work. Recorded for this sample are 350,000 to 500,000 distinct CDR3 sequences; over 20% of them occurred a single time. Approximately 15% of the sample is in the top ten clones.

On this clonotype: Its antigen is currently not known. Per-nucleotide qualities are absent, and no much larger clonotype sits a single base away.

V is trimmed back by 0 bases and J by 5 bases, and the junction contains 1 base that no gene match accounts for. There are 15 amino acids in the CDR3, from cysteine to phenylalanine inclusive. The CDR3 DNA has 45 bases and is translated from base 1. CDR1 SNHLY and CDR2 FYNNEI were looked up in the germline V gene. The V and J segments used are TRBV2 and TRBJ2-2, with 9 bases aligning to TRBD2. This TCR derives from a female donor with Graves disease. Source: peripheral blood mononuclear cells (PBMCs), taken when the disease was refractory, from a patient treated with antithyroid drugs. Read as DNA, the sequence is TGTGCCAGCAGTGAAGCTCTAGCGGGGACCGGGGAGCTGTTTTTT. Its protein is CASSEALAGTGELFF.